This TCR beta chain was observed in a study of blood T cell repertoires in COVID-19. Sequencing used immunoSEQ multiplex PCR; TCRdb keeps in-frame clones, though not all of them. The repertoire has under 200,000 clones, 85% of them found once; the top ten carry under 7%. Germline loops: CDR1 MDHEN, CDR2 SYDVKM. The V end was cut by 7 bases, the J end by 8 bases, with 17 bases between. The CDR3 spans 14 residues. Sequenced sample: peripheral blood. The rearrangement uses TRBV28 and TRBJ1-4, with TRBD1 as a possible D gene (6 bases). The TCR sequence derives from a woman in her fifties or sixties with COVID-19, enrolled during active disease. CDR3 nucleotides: TGTGCCAGCAACTCCCCAGGGACAAGAGAAAAACTGTTTTTT. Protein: CASNSPGTREKLFF. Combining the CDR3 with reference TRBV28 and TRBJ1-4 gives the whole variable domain DVKVTQSSRYLVKRTGEKVFLECVQDMDHENMFWYRQDPGLGLRLIYFSYDVKMKEKGDIPEGYSVSREKKERFSLILESASTNQTSMYLCASNSPGTREKLFFGSGTQLSVL.